This TCR beta chain was obtained from a study of T-cell reconstitution after alpha-beta-depleted transplantation in children (dated by TCRdb to the mid-2010s). Background for the entire study: T-cell immune reconstitution after TCRalphabeta/CD19-depleted allogeneic hematopoietic cell transplantation in children was quantitatively tracked in the study by means of TCR repertoire profiling.

What the research found in general, with its limitations: The high TCRbeta diversity at day 60 in some patients was ascribed to recipient T cells and intrathymic progenitors that had survived conditioning. The apparently early recovery of alphabetaT-cell counts about two months after transplant reportedly depended on only several hundred rapidly expanded clones that came from non-depleted graft cells. Hyperexpanded clone frequencies declined over subsequent months; after one year, T-cell counts and TCRbeta diversity were mostly attributed to newly produced T cells.

The junction shows trimming of 4 bases on V and 2 bases on J, and the gene matches do not reach 1 base of it. CDR1 SEHNR and CDR2 FQNEAQ were looked up in the germline V gene (reference sequence). Counted from cysteine to phenylalanine, this CDR3 has 14 amino acids. The CDR3 DNA has 42 bases and is translated from base 1. This clonotype was seen many times. This receptor's antigen is unknown. The record has no base qualities; no much larger clone is one base away. The library was prepared using PCR. Sequencing took place on an Illumina HiSeq 2500. Molecular barcoding was employed in the preparation of TCR libraries, with unique molecular identifiers being used to normalize TCRbeta repertoire quantification. The public reads were reanalyzed by TCRdb: fastp trimming at Q25, MiXCR alignment, in-frame beta chains only. For every CDR3 protein sequence, its rows merge into one entry that carries the most common genes and DNA. This sample gives a few hundred thousand distinct CDR3 sequences in total; roughly a tenth of them show up just once. The leading ten clones occupy approximately 7.6% of the sample.

What this sample's treatment or condition label stands for: allogeneic hematopoietic cell transplantation with graft depleted of TCRalphabeta T cells and CD19 B cells. TCRalphabeta/CD19-depleted allogeneic hematopoietic cell grafts were given to the transplant recipients, all of whom were children. This sequence uses TRBV7-9 and TRBJ2-5; TRBD2 agrees with 10 junctional bases. The receptor comes from a boy under three years old with acute myeloid leukemia, due to receive a stem cell transplant. The specimen comprised PBMCs, sampled before TCRalphabeta/CD19-depleted stem cell transplant. The CDR3 in this case is CASSSLAGQETQYF. At the DNA level, the sequence is TGTGCCAGCAGCTCACTAGCGGGGCAAGAGACCCAGTACTTC.